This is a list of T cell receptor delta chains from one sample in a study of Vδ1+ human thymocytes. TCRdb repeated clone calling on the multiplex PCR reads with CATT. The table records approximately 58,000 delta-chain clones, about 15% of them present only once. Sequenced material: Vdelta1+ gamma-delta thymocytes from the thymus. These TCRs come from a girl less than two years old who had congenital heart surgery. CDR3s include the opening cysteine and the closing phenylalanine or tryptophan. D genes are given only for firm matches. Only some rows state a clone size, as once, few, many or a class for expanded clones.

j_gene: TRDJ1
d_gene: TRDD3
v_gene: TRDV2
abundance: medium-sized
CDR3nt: TGTGCCTGTGACACCTTTCCGTCCTGGGCACTTCTGGGGGATACTTACACCGATAAACTCATCTTT
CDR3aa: CACDTFPSWALLGDTYTDKLIF

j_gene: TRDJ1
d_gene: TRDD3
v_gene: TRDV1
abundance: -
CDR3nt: TGTGCTCTTGGGGAAGGGGGCCTGAAACGTACTGGGGGATACGCCCCCGATAAACTCATCTTT
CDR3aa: CALGEGGLKRTGGYAPDKLIF

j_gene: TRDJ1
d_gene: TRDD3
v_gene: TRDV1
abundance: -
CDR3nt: TGTGCTCTTGGGGAACCCCTTCCCTCTACTGGGGGATATGTGTCCACCGATAAACTCATCTTT
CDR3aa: CALGEPLPSTGGYVSTDKLIF

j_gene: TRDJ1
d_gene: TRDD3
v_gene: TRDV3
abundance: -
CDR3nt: TGTGCCTCCTTTTCACTGCGGTGGGGGAACGAACTCATCTTT
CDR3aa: CASFSLRWGNELIF

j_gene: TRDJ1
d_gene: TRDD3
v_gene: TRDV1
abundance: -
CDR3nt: TGTGCTCTTGGGGTTCCCGCCACCCTGGGGGATACATCGGGACTCATCTTT
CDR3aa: CALGVPATLGDTSGLIF

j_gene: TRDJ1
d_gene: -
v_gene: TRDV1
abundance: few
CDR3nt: TGTGCTCTTGGGGAACGCCCACCGCCTCCCCCGGGGGACTCGTACACCGATAAACTCATCTTT
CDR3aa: CALGERPPPPPGDSYTDKLIF

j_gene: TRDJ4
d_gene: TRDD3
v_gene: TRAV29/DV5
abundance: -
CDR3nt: TGTGCAGCAAGCGCGAGGAAATCTTCCATCTACTGGGGGATACTGGGCCGACCCCTGATCTTT
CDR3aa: CAASARKSSIYWGILGRPLIF

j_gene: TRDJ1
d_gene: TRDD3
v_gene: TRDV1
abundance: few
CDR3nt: TGTGCTCTTGGGGAATATCCACTGGGGGATACGCAAAGCACCGATAAACTCATCTTT
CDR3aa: CALGEYPLGDTQSTDKLIF

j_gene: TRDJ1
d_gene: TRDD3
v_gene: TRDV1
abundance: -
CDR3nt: TGTGCTCTTGGGGAACCTTCCGCTTCGTTTAGGGGATACCCCACCGATAAACTCATCTTT
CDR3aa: CALGEPSASFRGYPTDKLIF

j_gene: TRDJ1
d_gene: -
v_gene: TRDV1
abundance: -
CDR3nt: TGTGCTCTTGGGGACGGGGGCTGGGGATCAGGTGGCCCTCATCCCACCGATAAACTCATCTTT
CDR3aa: CALGDGGWGSGGPHPTDKLIF

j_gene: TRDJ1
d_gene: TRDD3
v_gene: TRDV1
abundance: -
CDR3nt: TGTGCTCTTGGGGCCCAGGGTGGGGGATACGGGGGACTCATCTTT
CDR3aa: CALGAQGGGYGGLIF

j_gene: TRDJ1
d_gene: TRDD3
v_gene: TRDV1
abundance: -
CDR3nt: TGTGCTCTTGGGGAATTTACCGGGGATACGTGGTACACCGATAAACTCATCTTT
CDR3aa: CALGEFTGDTWYTDKLIF

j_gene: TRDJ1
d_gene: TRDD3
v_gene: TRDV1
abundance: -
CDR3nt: TGTGCTCTTGGGGAACTGAAAAGACTGGGGGATACCTTTAGAAACACCGATAAACTCATCTTT
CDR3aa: CALGELKRLGDTFRNTDKLIF

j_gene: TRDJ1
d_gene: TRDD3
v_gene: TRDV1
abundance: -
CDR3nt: TGTGCTCTTGGGGACGCAGGCCCCGCCTTACTGGGGAAAGGGAGGAAATACACCGATAAACTCATCTTT
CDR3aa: CALGDAGPALLGKGRKYTDKLIF

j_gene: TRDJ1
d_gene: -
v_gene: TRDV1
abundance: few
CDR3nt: TGTGCTCTTGGGGATAAAACTTCCTCCACCTGCACCGATAAACTCATCTTT
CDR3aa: CALGDKTSSTCTDKLIF

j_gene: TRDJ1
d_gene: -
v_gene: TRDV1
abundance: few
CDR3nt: TGTGCTCTTGGGTCCTACCCCTTTTTGTTGGGGGAGAAAACGTACACCGATAAACTCATCTTT
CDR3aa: CALGSYPFLLGEKTYTDKLIF

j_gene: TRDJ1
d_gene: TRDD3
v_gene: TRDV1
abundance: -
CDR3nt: TGTGCTCTTGGGGAACTGACTGGGGACCCCTGCGATAAACTCATCTTT
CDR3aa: CALGELTGDPCDKLIF

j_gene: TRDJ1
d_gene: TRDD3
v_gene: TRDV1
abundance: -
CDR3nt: TGTGCTCTTGGGGCCCATTCCCGACAACCGACTGGGGGGTTTAAACTCATCTTT
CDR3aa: CALGAHSRQPTGGFKLIF

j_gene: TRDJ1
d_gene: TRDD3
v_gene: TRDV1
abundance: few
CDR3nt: TGTGCTCTTGGGGTTCCCTACCCTCTGGGGGACCCATCCCCGTACACCGATAAACTCATCTTT
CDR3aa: CALGVPYPLGDPSPYTDKLIF

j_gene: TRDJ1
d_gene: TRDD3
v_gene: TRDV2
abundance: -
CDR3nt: TGTGCCTGTGATTGGGGGATACGCTGGGGGACCGATAAACTCATCTTT
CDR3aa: CACDWGIRWGTDKLIF

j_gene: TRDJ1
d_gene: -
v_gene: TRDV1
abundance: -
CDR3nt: TGTGCTCTTGGGGAACTAGGTCCCTACGGATACACGGAGGCCGATAAACTCATCTTT
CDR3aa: CALGELGPYGYTEADKLIF

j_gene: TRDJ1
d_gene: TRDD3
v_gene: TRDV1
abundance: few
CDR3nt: TGTGCTCTTGGAACAGACTTCCGACCCTCACTGGGGGATCCTAACACCGATAAACTCATCTTT
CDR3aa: CALGTDFRPSLGDPNTDKLIF

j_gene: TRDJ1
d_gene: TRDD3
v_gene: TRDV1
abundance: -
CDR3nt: TGTGCTCTTGGGGAACCTACTGGAACTGGGGGATACGGGTACACCGATAAACTCATCTTT
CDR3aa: CALGEPTGTGGYGYTDKLIF

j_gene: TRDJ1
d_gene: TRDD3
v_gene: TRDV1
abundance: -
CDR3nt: TGTGCTCTTGGGGCCTCTACCATACTGGGGGATAGGGGGCCCTACCTCATCTTT
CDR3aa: CALGASTILGDRGPYLIF